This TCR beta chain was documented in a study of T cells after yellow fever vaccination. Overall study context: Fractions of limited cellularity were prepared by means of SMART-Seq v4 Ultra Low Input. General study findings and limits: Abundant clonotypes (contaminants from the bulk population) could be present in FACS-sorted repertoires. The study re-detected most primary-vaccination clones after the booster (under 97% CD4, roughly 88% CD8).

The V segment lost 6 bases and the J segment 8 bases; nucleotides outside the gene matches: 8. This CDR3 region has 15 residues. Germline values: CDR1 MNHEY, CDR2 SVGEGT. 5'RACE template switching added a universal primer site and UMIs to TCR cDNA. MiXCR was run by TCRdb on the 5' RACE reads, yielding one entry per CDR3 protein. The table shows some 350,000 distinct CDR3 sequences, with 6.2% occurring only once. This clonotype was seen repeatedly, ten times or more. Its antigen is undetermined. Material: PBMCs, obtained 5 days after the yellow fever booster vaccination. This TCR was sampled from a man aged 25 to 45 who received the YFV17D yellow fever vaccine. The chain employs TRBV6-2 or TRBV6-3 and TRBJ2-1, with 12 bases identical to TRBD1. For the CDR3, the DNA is TGTGCCAGCAGACACCCGGGACAGGGGGCTCATGAGCAGTTCTTC. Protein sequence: CASRHPGQGAHEQFF.